The next 28 T cell receptor beta chains were all read from a single sample in a study of T-cell memory formation after mild COVID-19. One entry per CDR3 protein results from TCRdb running MiXCR on the 5' RACE reads. The sample holds about 320,000 distinct CDR3 sequences, 14% seen once. Sequencing was carried out using PBMCs or a T cell subset sorted from them (not recorded which). Receptor source: a man aged 18 to 30 who had mild COVID-19 (a few samples of this study predate the infection). Cell type and time point are not known.

In this sample, this clonotype turned up a few times. This chain connects TRBV20-1 to TRBJ2-3; 7 bases agree with TRBD2. V was clipped by 5 bases and J by 0 bases; unmatched bases: 5. CDR1 DFQATT and CDR2 SNEGSKA come from the germline V gene (reference sequence). The CDR3 covers 14 residues. The CDR3 DNA is TGCAGTGCTGGGAGCGGGGTTAGCACAGATACGCAGTATTTT. This codes for CSAGSGVSTDTQYF.

This clonotype was counted between two and nine times. The J gene is TRBJ2-1, the V gene TRBV2, with 8 bases aligning to TRBD2. With V trimmed by 3 bases and J by 10 bases, 8 bases remained unmatched. Per the germline V gene, CDR1 is SNHLY and CDR2 is FYNNEI. The CDR3 is 14 amino acids. The CDR3 region is CASSDRAGVEEQFF. The CDR3, as DNA: TGTGCCAGCAGTGACCGAGCGGGGGTGGAGGAGCAGTTCTTC.

This clonotype was found many times. The chain uses TRBV5-1 and TRBJ2-2; either TRBD1 or TRBD2 may fit D (5 bases each). The V gene's germline CDR1 is SGHRS and CDR2 YFSETQ. V was clipped by 2 bases and J by 5 bases, with 16 bases between them. The CDR3 consists of 16 residues. CDR3 loop: CASSFGPGTPTGELFF. Written as DNA, the CDR3 is TGCGCCAGCAGCTTTGGGCCCGGGACCCCAACCGGGGAGCTGTTTTTT.

This clonotype turned up a few times. The rearrangement joins TRBV2 to TRBJ1-1, with D possibly TRBD1 on 6 matching bases. With 6 bases removed from V and 4 bases from J, the gap between germline ends came to 15 bases. This CDR3 is 14 amino acids long. The germline V gene encodes CDR1 SNHLY and CDR2 FYNNEI. The DNA of the CDR3 is TGTGCCAGCAGAGCACAGGGAGCGGGCACTGAAGCTTTCTTT. Its protein is CASRAQGAGTEAFF.

The chain combines TRBV12-3 or TRBV12-4 with TRBJ1-6, with D perhaps matching TRBD1 (5 bases). The germline V and J ends were trimmed by 8 bases and 0 bases, with 11 bases remaining between them. The CDR3 covers 15 residues. In DNA, the CDR3 is TGTGCCAGCGCTCGGGGGGGCTCCTATAATTCACCCCTCCACTTT. Protein sequence: CASARGGSYNSPLHF.

The chain couples TRBV20-1 to TRBJ1-1; weak D call: TRBD1 (5 bases). This CDR3 is built from 13 residues. CDR1 is DFQATT, CDR2 SNEGSKA, per germline (reference sequence). V lost 5 bases, J lost 7 bases, and 17 bases lay in between. The CDR3 loop is CSALRDSAGEAFF. CDR3 nucleotide sequence: TGCAGTGCTCTCCGGGACTCAGCGGGTGAAGCTTTCTTT.

The V gene is TRBV4-3, the J gene TRBJ2-5; D may correspond to TRBD1 or TRBD2 (6 bases each). This CDR3 is 17 amino acids long. V was cut by 1 base and J by 4 bases, with 19 bases left in between. Germline V lookup: CDR1 LGHNA, CDR2 YSLEER. The chain's CDR3 is CASSQAPRGIRGETQYF. Written as DNA, the CDR3 is TGCGCCAGCAGCCAAGCCCCACGGGGGATCAGGGGAGAGACCCAGTACTTC.

This clonotype was seen a few times. The rearrangement links TRBV12-3 or TRBV12-4 to TRBJ1-1; no reliable D call. Trimming took off 3 bases at V and 0 bases at J, with 5 bases between the two ends. The CDR3 covers 13 residues. CDR3 nucleotide sequence: TGTGCCAGCAGTTTCATTCTGAACACTGAAGCTTTCTTT. Its translation: CASSFILNTEAFF.

The V gene is TRBV4-3, the J gene TRBJ2-3, with D possibly matching TRBD2 (5 bases). Per germline, CDR1 LGHNA and CDR2 YSLEER. The germline V and J ends were trimmed by 0 bases and 3 bases, with 13 bases remaining between them. The CDR3 consists of 16 residues. The CDR3, as DNA: TGCGCCAGCAGCCAAGACGTGTGGGCGGGTACAGATACGCAGTATTTT. Translated: CASSQDVWAGTDTQYF.

V gene TRBV11-2 combines with J gene TRBJ2-5; 9 nucleotides agree with TRBD2. The ends lost 3 bases at V and 5 bases at J; junction bases unmatched: 4. The CDR3 length is 14 residues. Germline V gene data show CDR1 as SGHAT and CDR2 as FQNNGV. Written as DNA, the CDR3 is TGTGCCAGCAGCTTCGCGGGGGGGCAGGAGACCCAGTACTTC. This translates into CASSFAGGQETQYF.

The CDR3 spells CASSEWAGVQEETQYF. The CDR3 nucleotides are TGTGCCAGCAGTGAATGGGCGGGGGTACAGGAAGAGACCCAGTACTTC. The genes are TRBV25-1 and TRBJ2-5; 7 positions agree with TRBD2. The V and J ends lost 1 base and 3 bases, in that order; junction bases with no gene match: 8. The length of the CDR3 is 16 residues. Germline CDR1 and CDR2: MGHDK and SYGVNS.

The chain carries TRBV5-1 and TRBJ2-5; TRBD1 matches at 9 bases. V gave up 0 bases and J gave up 5 bases; unmatched junction bases: 5. Germline lookup yields CDR1 SGHRS and CDR2 YFSETQ. This CDR3 region has 15 residues. CDR3 region: CASSLGDREAETQYF. DNA for the CDR3: TGCGCCAGCAGCTTGGGGGACAGGGAGGCGGAGACCCAGTACTTC.

In this sample, this clonotype turned up a few times. The junction differs from germline at one of its ends, possibly a read error. The chain carries TRBV29-1 and TRBJ2-1; D gene uncertain. The germline V gene encodes CDR1 SQVTM and CDR2 ANQGSEA. The CDR3 runs 12 residues. The CDR3 DNA is TGCAGCGCCGAGCTAGAACACAATGAGCAGTCCTTC. Translation: CSAELEHNEQSF.

A few counts support this clonotype. The rearrangement joins TRBV20-1 to TRBJ2-1, with 11 bases aligning to TRBD2. V gave up 2 bases and J gave up 6 bases; unmatched junction bases: 0. The CDR3 length is 13 residues. CDR1 DFQATT and CDR2 SNEGSKA come from the germline V gene (reference sequence). The DNA of the CDR3 is TGCAGTGCTAGACTAGCGGGGGGCAATGAGCAGTTCTTC. Protein product: CSARLAGGNEQFF.

This clonotype occurred a few times. This chain uses TRBV10-3 with TRBJ2-2, with a weak D call TRBD2 (6 bases). This CDR3 region has 15 residues. The V and J ends lost 8 bases and 7 bases respectively, with 20 bases between them. CDR1 ENHRY and CDR2 SYGVKD come from the germline V gene. CDR3 protein: CAIGHGGPGGGELFF. The CDR3 DNA sequence: TGTGCCATCGGTCATGGGGGACCCGGGGGCGGGGAGCTGTTTTTT.

This rearrangement joins TRBV18 to TRBJ2-7, with 12 bases lining up with TRBD2. In germline, CDR1 is KGHSH, CDR2 LQKENI. The V segment lost 3 bases and the J segment 7 bases; nucleotides outside the gene matches: 7. This CDR3 region has 15 residues. The CDR3 nucleotides read TGTGCCAGCTCACCCCGACTAGCGGGGGTAGGTGAGCAGTACTTC. This sequence encodes CASSPRLAGVGEQYF.

This clonotype was seen a handful of times. This chain's CDR3 is CASSPLAGVYEQYV. The CDR3 coding sequence is TGTGCCAGCAGTCCCCTAGCGGGGGTCTACGAGCAGTACGTC. The chain recombines TRBV27 with TRBJ2-7; TRBD2 matches 10 bases. The CDR3 spans 14 residues. Germline V gene data show CDR1 as MNHEY and CDR2 as SMNVEV (reference sequence). V lost 5 bases, J lost 3 bases, and 4 bases stayed unmatched.

V usage is TRBV15 and J usage is TRBJ1-2; D not resolved. The V end was cut by 0 bases, the J end by 6 bases, with 5 bases between. The CDR3 has 12 amino acids. Germline values: CDR1 LNHNV, CDR2 YYDKDF (reference sequence). The CDR3 DNA reads TGTGCCACCAGCAGAGAGAGCGATGGCTACACCTTC. Protein product: CATSRESDGYTF.

V is TRBV25-1 and J is TRBJ1-2; D is perhaps TRBD1 (5 bases). The CDR3 sequence is 14 residues long. Germline values: CDR1 MGHDK, CDR2 SYGVNS. V lost 2 bases and J 6 bases, leaving 13 bases between the germline ends. The CDR3 DNA reads TGTGCCAGCAGTGAACCGTTAGGGACCCATGGCTACACCTTC. Residues: CASSEPLGTHGYTF.

The chain recombines TRBV14 with TRBJ2-6; D is unclear. Germline CDR1 and CDR2: SGHDN and FVKESK. The CDR3 covers 13 residues. The V and J ends lost 3 bases and 3 bases respectively, with 3 bases between them. The CDR3 DNA reads TGTGCCAGCAGCCAGTTTGGGGCCAACGTCCTGACTTTC. This encodes CASSQFGANVLTF.

This clonotype was seen a few times. This sequence joins TRBV5-1 and TRBJ2-4; D perhaps matches TRBD2 (5 bases). The CDR3 spans 19 residues. Trimming removed 3 bases from V and 0 bases from J, with 22 bases in between. Looked up from germline, CDR1 is SGHRS and CDR2 is YFSETQ. Here the CDR3 reads CASSSAGAGASLAKNIQYF. Here the CDR3 DNA reads TGCGCCAGCAGCTCGGCAGGCGCGGGTGCGTCCCTAGCCAAAAACATTCAGTACTTC.

The chain recombines TRBV24-1 with TRBJ2-3, with 9 bases that match TRBD2. V lost 1 base and J lost 1; bases outside the gene matches: 2. Per the germline V gene, CDR1 is KGHDR and CDR2 is SFDVKD. The CDR3 is 16 amino acids. CDR3 loop: CATSDFRTSGTDTQYF. The CDR3, as DNA: TGTGCCACCAGTGATTTTAGGACTAGCGGCACAGATACGCAGTATTTT.

This clonotype has at least ten counts. This rearrangement joins TRBV5-1 to TRBJ1-4; 8 nucleotides agree with TRBD1. This CDR3 comprises 14 residues. Germline CDR1 reads SGHRS; CDR2 reads YFSETQ. Trimming at V came to 0 bases and at J to 7 bases, leaving 2 bases not matched to a gene. The CDR3, as DNA: TGCGCCAGCAGCTTGGGACAGGGGAGTGAAAAACTGTTTTTT. Translation: CASSLGQGSEKLFF.

V is TRBV20-1 and J is TRBJ1-4; a weak D match, TRBD1 (6 bases). Germline V gene lookup returns CDR1 DFQATT and CDR2 SNEGSKA (reference sequence). The length of the CDR3 is 13 residues. V was shortened by 0 bases and J by 7 bases, with 9 bases between the two germline ends. This CDR3 is CSARDRGTEKLFF. The CDR3 nucleotides are TGCAGTGCTAGAGACAGGGGTACTGAAAAACTGTTTTTT.

This clonotype was recorded a few times. The gene calls are TRBV20-1 and TRBJ1-6, with 7 bases that match TRBD1. Germline CDR1 and CDR2: DFQATT and SNEGSKA (reference sequence). The trim removed 3 bases at V and 10 bases at J, leaving 12 bases unmatched. This CDR3 spans 15 amino acids. CDR3 sequence: CSARITRDRASPLHF. DNA of the CDR3: TGCAGTGCTAGGATCACCCGGGACAGAGCCTCACCCCTCCACTTT.

This clonotype came up a few times. The chain couples TRBV6-2 or TRBV6-3 to TRBJ1-2; D uncertain. Germline V lookup: CDR1 MNHEY, CDR2 SVGEGT. V was trimmed by 5 bases and J by 3 bases, leaving 16 bases between them. This CDR3 is 15 amino acids long. The CDR3 coding sequence is TGTGCCAGCAGTCCTCTGATAGGCCGGGACTATGGCTACACCTTC. Protein: CASSPLIGRDYGYTF.

The V and J genes are TRBV28 and TRBJ2-7; TRBD1 matches at 7 bases. After removal of 10 bases from V and 2 bases from J, the junction contained 11 bases not matched to a gene. The CDR3 covers 14 residues. The germline gives CDR1 MDHEN, CDR2 SYDVKM. Here the CDR3 DNA reads TGTGCCACCAGGGACAGCTACTTAACCTACGAGCAGTACGTC. Encoded protein: CATRDSYLTYEQYV.

This clonotype was found a few times. The chain employs TRBV7-2 and TRBJ2-2; the D is unclear. The germline CDR1 and CDR2 sequences are SGHTA and FQGNSA. The length of the CDR3 is 14 residues. Trimming shortened V by 1 base and J by 5 bases, and 8 bases separated the two germline ends. The CDR3 is CASSLVYGTGELFF. The CDR3 DNA reads TGTGCCAGCAGCTTAGTGTACGGGACCGGGGAGCTGTTTTTT.